This is a list of T cell receptor beta chains from one sample in a study of T cell responses to AZD1222 COVID-19 vaccine. Profiled with immunoSEQ multiplex PCR; TCRdb holds only in-frame clones, not every one. The data show about 120,000 clones, less than 90% seen once. The specimen was peripheral blood, collected on day 0 of AZD1222 vaccination. Receptors were obtained from an adult in good health. The CDR3 runs from the conserved cysteine through the conserved F or W. Each record gives: D gene, V gene, J gene, clone size, CDR3 DNA, CDR3 protein. The D gene is left open where the match is weak. The listing skips clone size in some rows; elsewhere it reads once, few, many or a size class.

d_gene: NA
v_gene: TRBV24-1
j_gene: TRBJ1-1
abundance: NA
CDR3nt: TGTGCCACCAGTGGGGGGAGGGGAGCTTTCTTT
CDR3aa: CATSGGRGAFF

d_gene: TRBD1
v_gene: TRBV6-5
j_gene: TRBJ2-7
abundance: NA
CDR3nt: TGTGCCAGCACGGACAGGGGGGGCGAGCAGTACTTC
CDR3aa: CASTDRGGEQYF

d_gene: TRBD1
v_gene: TRBV5-1
j_gene: TRBJ2-3
abundance: few
CDR3nt: TGCGCCAGCAGCTCCAGCGGAACCCCGCGGCTCAGGGGGAGCACAGATACGCAGTATTTT
CDR3aa: CASSSSGTPRLRGSTDTQYF

d_gene: NA
v_gene: TRBV28
j_gene: TRBJ2-2
abundance: NA
CDR3nt: TGTGCCAGCAGGCCGGCGAACACCGGGGAGCTGTTTTTT
CDR3aa: CASRPANTGELFF

d_gene: TRBD1
v_gene: TRBV5-1
j_gene: TRBJ2-1
abundance: NA
CDR3nt: TGCGCCAGCAGCCCCGGAACGCAGGGGGCAGGCAATGAGCAGTTCTTC
CDR3aa: CASSPGTQGAGNEQFF

d_gene: NA
v_gene: TRBV28
j_gene: TRBJ1-5
abundance: NA
CDR3nt: TGTGCCAGCAGGACACAGGGACTAAGCAATCAGCCCCAGCATTTT
CDR3aa: CASRTQGLSNQPQHF

d_gene: NA
v_gene: TRBV6-6
j_gene: TRBJ1-2
abundance: NA
CDR3nt: TGTGCCAGCAGTAAGCCAGGGATTAACTATGGCTACACCTTC
CDR3aa: CASSKPGINYGYTF

d_gene: NA
v_gene: TRBV6-5
j_gene: TRBJ2-2
abundance: NA
CDR3nt: TGTGCCAGCAGTTACTCGTTACAGACCGGGGAGCTGTTTTTT
CDR3aa: CASSYSLQTGELFF

d_gene: NA
v_gene: TRBV6-5
j_gene: TRBJ1-5
abundance: once
CDR3nt: TGTGCCAGCAGCCTTGGACAGAATCAGCCCCAGCATTTT
CDR3aa: CASSLGQNQPQHF

d_gene: NA
v_gene: TRBV6-2/TRBV6-3
j_gene: TRBJ2-7
abundance: NA
CDR3nt: TGTGCCAGCAGTTACCTAGACGAGCAGTACTTC
CDR3aa: CASSYLDEQYF